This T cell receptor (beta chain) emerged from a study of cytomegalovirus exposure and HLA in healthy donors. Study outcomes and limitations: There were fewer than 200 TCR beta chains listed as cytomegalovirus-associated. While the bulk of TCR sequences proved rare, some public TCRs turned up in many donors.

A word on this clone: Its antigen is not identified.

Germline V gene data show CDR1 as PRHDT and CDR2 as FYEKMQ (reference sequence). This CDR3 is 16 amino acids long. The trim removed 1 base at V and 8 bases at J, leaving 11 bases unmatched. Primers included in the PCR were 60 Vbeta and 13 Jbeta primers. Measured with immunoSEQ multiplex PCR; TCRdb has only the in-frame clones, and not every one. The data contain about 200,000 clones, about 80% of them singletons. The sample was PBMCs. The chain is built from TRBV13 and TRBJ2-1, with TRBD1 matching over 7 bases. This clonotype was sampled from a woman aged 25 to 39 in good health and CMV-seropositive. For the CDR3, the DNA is TGTGCCAGCAGCTTAGCCGGGACAGTCGGATCGTATGAGCAGTTCTTC. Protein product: CASSLAGTVGSYEQFF.